The 22 T cell receptor beta chains in this list originate from one sample, sequenced in a study of CXCR3-negative and CXCR3-positive naive CD8 T cells. The study, taken as a whole, reports: Relative to CXCR3-negative naive cells, CXCR3-positive naive cells had more hydrophobic TRB CDR3s.

Their cognate antigens are unknown. Researchers prepared the TRB cDNA libraries using 5' RACE with UMI labels. From the 5' RACE reads, TCRdb lists one entry per CDR3 protein and no DNA. Recorded for this sample: some 150,000 distinct CDR3 sequences. The material sequenced was naive CXCR3+ CD8+ T cells from blood. Subset given: CD45RO-CCR7+CD27+CD95- naive CD8+ T cells expressing CXCR3 (TNR3+). The receptors were gathered from a human donor in good health. Some clones in this sample may be carry-over from other donors' samples.

This CDR3 reads CASSLSGGLSSYNSPLHF. V gene TRBV28 combines with J gene TRBJ1-6; TCRdb's assignment of TRBD1 cannot be checked, as there is no DNA. CDR3 length equals 18 residues. Germline V lookup: CDR1 MDHEN, CDR2 SYDVKM.

The V gene is TRBV6-5, the J gene TRBJ1-1; no DNA is available, so the TRBD1 call from TCRdb remains unchecked. The germline gives CDR1 MNHEY, CDR2 SVGAGI. The CDR3 is made up of 15 amino acids. The CDR3 spells CASSSRTGGEYEAFF.

The rearrangement links TRBV20-1 to TRBJ1-5. There are 13 residues in the CDR3. Germline V CDR1 and CDR2: DFQATT, SNEGSKA (reference sequence). This CDR3 reads CSAEGRFNQPQHF.

The J gene is TRBJ2-5, the V gene TRBV7-9; TCRdb lists TRBD1, though no DNA is available to test this call. Germline V lookup: CDR1 SEHNR, CDR2 FQNEAQ (reference sequence). The CDR3 sequence is 14 residues long. CDR3 region: CASSPGQVRETQYF.

The V call is TRBV29-1, the J call TRBJ2-1; as DNA is missing, the TRBD1 call by TCRdb cannot be tested. Looked up from germline, CDR1 is SQVTM and CDR2 is ANQGSEA. This CDR3 is 13 amino acids long. This chain's CDR3 is CSVVCDSDNEQFF.

The chain links TRBV29-1 to TRBJ2-7; TCRdb lists TRBD1, though no DNA is available to test this call. There are 14 residues in the CDR3. Germline-derived CDR1 and CDR2 are SQVTM and ANQGSEA. Here the CDR3 reads CSVDTGDDSYEQYF.

This chain connects TRBV25-1 to TRBJ1-2; TCRdb gives TRBD1 as the D gene, but with no DNA this cannot be confirmed. The germline CDR1 and CDR2 sequences are MGHDK and SYGVNS. The CDR3 consists of 15 residues. The CDR3 protein is CASSELKTGAGGYTF.

This chain joins TRBV15 and TRBJ2-5; the TCRdb call, TRBD1, lacks DNA for checking. CDR1 LNHNV and CDR2 YYDKDF come from the germline V gene (reference sequence). This CDR3 spans 18 amino acids. The CDR3 is CATSRDRGLQENQETQYF.

This chain uses TRBV5-1 with TRBJ2-7. This CDR3 has 13 residues. In germline, CDR1 is SGHRS, CDR2 YFSETQ. This CDR3 is CASSSDLSYEQYF.

The chain is built from TRBV28 and TRBJ2-5; TCRdb selects TRBD2, and the lack of DNA leaves this call unchecked. The CDR3 has 15 residues. Germline CDR1 and CDR2: MDHEN and SYDVKM. The CDR3 loop is CASSSGTTYQETQYF. Full variable domain (missing parts from reference TRBV28 and TRBJ2-5): DVKVTQSSRYLVKRTGEKVFLECVQDMDHENMFWYRQDPGLGLRLIYFSYDVKMKEKGDIPEGYSVSREKKERFSLILESASTNQTSMYLCASSSGTTYQETQYFGPGTRLLVL.

V usage is TRBV15 and J usage is TRBJ2-5; there is no DNA to check the TCRdb D call of TRBD2. The germline V gene has CDR1 LNHNV and CDR2 YYDKDF (reference sequence). CDR3 length equals 17 residues. The CDR3: CATSRGLAGGPEETQYF.

This sequence joins TRBV29-1 and TRBJ2-1. This CDR3 is built from 13 residues. Germline CDR1 is SQVTM and CDR2 is ANQGSEA. CDR3: CSVEGWKGNEQFF.

This chain links TRBV28 with TRBJ1-4. CDR3 length: 14 residues. Germline lookup yields CDR1 MDHEN and CDR2 SYDVKM. CDR3: CASTTTTTNEKLFF.

The chain is built from TRBV12-3 or TRBV12-4 and TRBJ1-1; the D call from TCRdb, TRBD1, cannot be confirmed without DNA. This CDR3 has 15 residues. The CDR3 here is CASSHDRVAHTEAFF.

This CDR3 is CASSLMAPGYNEQFF. This chain links TRBV12-3 or TRBV12-4 with TRBJ2-1; the TCRdb D gene call, TRBD1, has no DNA to confirm it. The CDR3 runs 15 residues.

The chain joins TRBV15 to TRBJ2-2; TCRdb calls TRBD1, which cannot be checked without DNA. Germline V gene lookup returns CDR1 LNHNV and CDR2 YYDKDF (reference sequence). CDR3 length: 14 amino acids. The CDR3: CATSERGAGGELFF.

V gene TRBV6-5 combines with J gene TRBJ2-5; TCRdb indicates TRBD2, and absent DNA this call remains unverified. Looked up from germline, CDR1 is MNHEY and CDR2 is SVGAGI. The CDR3 covers 19 residues. The chain's CDR3 is CASSYGLGASGAPQETQYF.

The chain recombines TRBV4-3 with TRBJ2-7; the TCRdb call, TRBD1, lacks DNA for checking. Germline values: CDR1 LGHNA, CDR2 YSLEER. The CDR3 has 15 residues. Here the CDR3 reads CASSPGTVSSYEQYF.

The chain employs TRBV28 and TRBJ2-1; TCRdb lists TRBD1, though no DNA is available to test this call. The CDR3 length is 15 residues. The V gene's germline CDR1 is MDHEN and CDR2 SYDVKM. CDR3 in amino acids: CASALWTGDNNEQFF.

The rearrangement links TRBV29-1 to TRBJ2-7. CDR1 and CDR2 from the germline V gene are SQVTM and ANQGSEA. CDR3 length equals 11 residues. CDR3 amino acids: CSVESAYEQYF.

The rearrangement uses TRBV15 and TRBJ2-5; the TRBD1 assignment by TCRdb is unverifiable without DNA. Germline assignment: CDR1 LNHNV and CDR2 YYDKDF (reference sequence). The CDR3 has 18 amino acids. CDR3 sequence reads: CATSRGSVVGGIQETQYF.

V and J are TRBV7-9 and TRBJ2-1; there is no DNA to check the TCRdb D call of TRBD1. This CDR3 comprises 16 residues. In germline, CDR1 is SEHNR, CDR2 FQNEAQ (reference sequence). The CDR3 loop is CASSDGERVVYNEQFF.